These 20 T cell receptor beta chains originate from one sample sequenced in a study of technical replicates of blood from a few donors. Clones were sequenced by immunoSEQ multiplex PCR, and TCRdb holds only the in-frame ones, with some missing. This table has roughly 48,000 clones, roughly 90% appearing once. Sequencing was performed on PBMCs. These receptors were collected from a human donor in good health. Some clones in this sample may be carry-over from other donors' samples.

V is TRBV30 and J is TRBJ2-2, with D tentatively TRBD1 (5 bases). CDR1 is GTSNPN, CDR2 SVGIG, per germline (reference sequence). Trimming took 3 bases from V and 6 from J, leaving 5 bases between them. This CDR3 is 11 amino acids long. CDR3 in DNA: TGTGCCTGGAGAGGGGCCGGGGAGCTGTTTTTT. Translating gives CAWRGAGELFF. Filled out from reference TRBV30 and TRBJ2-2, the complete variable domain reads SQTIHQWPATLVQPVGSPLSLECTVEGTSNPNLYWYRQAAGRGLQLLFYSVGIGQISSEVPQNLSASRPQDRQFILSSKKLLLSDSGFYLCAWRGAGELFFGEGSRLTVL.

The rearrangement joins TRBV5-1 to TRBJ2-5; weak D call: TRBD1 (5 bases). The CDR3 has 14 amino acids. The germline V and J ends were trimmed by 0 bases and 5 bases, with 11 bases remaining between them. In germline, CDR1 is SGHRS, CDR2 YFSETQ. The CDR3 sequence: CASSLGQLGETQYF. DNA of the CDR3: TGCGCCAGCAGCTTGGGACAGTTAGGGGAGACCCAGTACTTC.

The gene calls are TRBV4-3 and TRBJ1-6; D is perhaps TRBD1 (6 bases). The CDR3 runs to 15 residues. With 4 bases removed from V and 5 bases from J, the gap between germline ends came to 12 bases. Germline CDR1 is LGHNA and CDR2 is YSLEER. The CDR3 DNA is TGCGCCAGCAGCCCAGGGGCCAGGGATAATTCACCCCTCCACTTT. Translation gives CASSPGARDNSPLHF.

The genes are TRBV18 and TRBJ1-4; possibly TRBD1 for D (6 bases). There are 16 residues in the CDR3. Looked up from germline, CDR1 is KGHSH and CDR2 is LQKENI. Deletions cut 3 bases from V and 7 bases from J, with 18 bases between. CDR3 region: CASSPRSVGGREKLFF. Written as DNA, the CDR3 is TGTGCCAGCTCACCCCGGTCGGTAGGGGGACGTGAAAAACTGTTTTTT.

This clone was seen a single time. This chain joins TRBV7-9 and TRBJ2-3; TRBD1 agrees at 7 bases. Trimming cost V 7 bases and J 0 bases; bases outside gene matches: 7. CDR1 is SEHNR and CDR2 is FQNEAQ in the germline V gene (reference sequence). CDR3 size: 15 residues. The CDR3 nucleotides read TGTGCCAGCACCCCCGAGGGGGCCAGCACAGATACGCAGTATTTT. Its protein is CASTPEGASTDTQYF.

This clone has just a few counts. The chain employs TRBV30 and TRBJ1-1; TRBD1 is a possible D gene (6 bases). This CDR3 region has 13 residues. V dropped 3 bases and J dropped 3 bases, with 11 bases sitting between them. Looked up from germline, CDR1 is GTSNPN and CDR2 is SVGIG (reference sequence). CDR3 residues: CAWRQGAYTEAFF. The CDR3 DNA reads TGTGCCTGGAGACAGGGTGCTTACACTGAAGCTTTCTTT.

The chain combines TRBV6-5 with TRBJ2-1; D possibly corresponds to TRBD1 (6 bases). This CDR3 is 14 amino acids long. CDR1 is MNHEY and CDR2 is SVGAGI in the germline V gene. V was trimmed by 7 bases and J by 2 bases, leaving 12 bases between them. Here the CDR3 DNA reads TGTGCCAGCAACCAGGACAGAACCTACAATGAGCAGTTCTTC. This sequence encodes CASNQDRTYNEQFF.

This clone is labeled as medium-sized. The rearrangement uses TRBV9 and TRBJ2-1; a weak D match, TRBD1 (6 bases). Between the trimmed V and J ends, which lost 3 bases and 9 bases, there was a span of 28 bases. Germline CDR1 reads SGDLS; CDR2 reads YYNGEE. This CDR3 contains 18 residues. CDR3 sequence reads: CASSDAAAGARRRGEQFF. In nucleotides, the CDR3 is TGTGCCAGCAGCGACGCCGCCGCAGGGGCTAGAAGGCGCGGTGAGCAGTTCTTC.

The CDR3 spells CASSLRQRDEAFF. The CDR3 DNA follows: TGTGCCAGCAGCCTCCGACAGAGAGACGAAGCTTTCTTT. The chain has TRBV6-6 and TRBJ1-1; D perhaps matches TRBD1 (5 bases). There are 13 residues in the CDR3. Between the trimmed V and J ends, which lost 6 bases and 8 bases, there was a span of 16 bases. CDR1 MNHNY and CDR2 SVGAGI come from the germline V gene (reference sequence).

The chain carries TRBV5-1 and TRBJ2-1, with 14 bases lining up with TRBD2. The V gene's germline CDR1 is SGHRS and CDR2 YFSETQ. The CDR3 has 16 residues. Trimming removed 5 bases from V and 6 bases from J; junction bases left unmatched: 7. This chain's CDR3 is CASRRGLAGAFNEQFF. DNA for the CDR3: TGCGCCAGCAGGCGGGGACTAGCGGGAGCCTTCAATGAGCAGTTCTTC. Supplemented by reference TRBV5-1 and TRBJ2-1, the full variable domain reads KAGVTQTPRYLIKTRGQQVTLSCSPISGHRSVSWYQQTPGQGLQFLFEYFSETQRNKGNFPGRFSGRQFSNSRSEMNVSTLELGDSALYLCASRRGLAGAFNEQFFGPGTRLTVL.

The chain uses TRBV5-8 and TRBJ1-3, with 8 positions matching TRBD1. With V trimmed by 3 bases and J by 4 bases, 9 bases remained unmatched. CDR1 SGHTS and CDR2 YDEGEE come from the germline V gene. The length of the CDR3 is 16 residues. In nucleotides, the CDR3 is TGTGCCAGCAGCTCGTTTGGACAGGGACGAGGAAACACCATATATTTT. Its translation: CASSSFGQGRGNTIYF.

The chain recombines TRBV4-2 with TRBJ1-6, with 10 bases identical to TRBD1. Germline CDR1 is LGHNA and CDR2 is YNFKEQ. J was trimmed by 10 bases and V by 3 bases; bases with no gene match: 12. The CDR3 consists of 17 residues. The CDR3 bases are TGTGCCAGCAGCCACCTAACAGGCGGGACAGGGGTCTCACCCCTCCACTTT. Its translation: CASSHLTGGTGVSPLHF.

This chain links TRBV2 with TRBJ1-1, with D unresolved. Germline values: CDR1 SNHLY, CDR2 FYNNEI. The CDR3 runs 12 residues. Trimming pared 4 bases from V and 4 bases from J, leaving 7 bases between. The CDR3 coding sequence is TGTGCCAGCAGTGTTCGAGGCACTGAAGCTTTCTTT. This gives the protein CASSVRGTEAFF.

Here the CDR3 DNA reads TGTGCCAGCAGCTTAACGCCCCAACCTGGGGGGACTGAAGCTTTCTTT. Translated: CASSLTPQPGGTEAFF. The genes are TRBV7-3 and TRBJ1-1, with a possible D match to TRBD1 (5 bases). Germline-derived CDR1 and CDR2 are SGHTA and FQGTGA. The V gene lost 0 bases and the J gene lost 5 bases, with 16 bases spanning the gap. The CDR3 contains 16 residues.

This chain uses TRBV7-6 with TRBJ2-5; 7 positions agree with TRBD1. J gave up 5 bases and V 5 bases, and 14 bases lay outside the gene matches. The CDR3 is 16 residues long. Germline values: CDR1 SGHVS, CDR2 FNYEAQ. CDR3 in amino acids: CASSQIRSDRDETQYF. CDR3 in DNA: TGTGCCAGCAGCCAAATCCGCTCCGACAGGGACGAGACCCAGTACTTC.

This clone was observed a single time. V usage is TRBV7-6 and J usage is TRBJ2-1; 12 bases are a match to TRBD2. Looked up from germline, CDR1 is SGHVS and CDR2 is FNYEAQ. The CDR3 consists of 14 residues. Trimming cost V 1 base and J 9 bases; bases outside gene matches: 1. In nucleotides, the CDR3 is TGTGCCAGCAGCTTAGTACTAGCGGGAGGTGAGCAGTTCTTC. Encoded protein: CASSLVLAGGEQFF.

The chain employs TRBV25-1 and TRBJ1-4; 7 bases line up with TRBD1. CDR3 length: 13 residues. Germline CDR1 is MGHDK and CDR2 is SYGVNS. Trimming at V came to 2 bases and at J to 8 bases, leaving 2 bases not matched to a gene. CDR3 in DNA: TGTGCCAGCAGTGAACGGGACAGCGAAAAACTGTTTTTT. This sequence encodes CASSERDSEKLFF.

This chain links TRBV7-9 with TRBJ1-6; 12 nucleotides agree with TRBD1. With V trimmed by 3 bases and J by 8 bases, 8 bases remained unmatched. The length of the CDR3 is 17 residues. In germline, CDR1 is SEHNR, CDR2 FQNEAQ (reference sequence). In DNA, the CDR3 is TGTGCCAGCAGCTTGAGGGGGACAGGGGGCTGGGATTCACCCCTCCACTTT. Its protein is CASSLRGTGGWDSPLHF.

This clone was seen once. The chain recombines TRBV4-3 with TRBJ1-2, with 8 nucleotides matching TRBD1. Germline-derived CDR1 and CDR2 are LGHNA and YSLEER. CDR3 length: 17 residues. The V and J ends lost 3 bases and 2 bases, in that order; junction bases with no gene match: 11. The DNA of the CDR3 is TGCGCCAGCAGCCAGCGCCATGCGGACAGGGTGAACTATGGCTACACCTTC. Protein product: CASSQRHADRVNYGYTF.

The rearrangement uses TRBV2 and TRBJ2-2; 9 bases are shared with TRBD2. J was trimmed by 6 bases and V by 7 bases; bases with no gene match: 6. CDR1 is SNHLY, CDR2 FYNNEI, per germline. The CDR3 covers 14 residues. This CDR3 reads CASTGTSLAGELFF. CDR3 coding DNA: TGTGCCAGCACCGGGACTAGCTTGGCCGGGGAGCTGTTTTTT.